This record covers a single T cell receptor (beta chain). The table lists this clonotype with many counts. This clone's antigen is unknown. Qualities for individual bases were not recorded, and no much larger clone is one base off. The data were obtained in a study of T cell repertoires in cytomegalovirus infection (dated by TCRdb to between 2019 and 2020). Some background on the complete study: Donor HLA type was relevant to the analysis, because carriage of CMV infection together with the matching HLA type was indicated by public TCR beta signatures.

Broader findings and caveats from the paper: The ex vivo response was dominated by HLA-C-restricted CMV-specific TCR beta clonotypes, which also provided the single most frequent clonotype in two of eight donors. In both this cohort and an independent cohort of several hundred donors, the cumulative frequency of public TCR beta family members distinguished carriers of CMV infection plus the relevant HLA type.

The listed sequencing device is Illumina HiSeq 1500. Through fastp at Q25 and MiXCR, TCRdb rebuilt clones from the public reads, retaining in-frame beta chains. Rows are combined by CDR3 protein, so each entry shows the most common genes and DNA. For this sample the table gives roughly 280,000 distinct CDR3 sequences, of which roughly 10% were detected only once. Over 13% of the sample goes to the ten largest clones. The sample was PBMCs. This TCR was sampled from a human donor in good health (CMV status not recorded). Some clones in this sample may be carry-over from other donors' samples.

The sequenced DNA is TGTGCCAGCAGCCTAACGGGACAGGGGTTGAACACCATATATTTT. It is translated as CASSLTGQGLNTIYF. The chain is made from TRBV7-2 and TRBJ1-3, with 10 middle bases fitting TRBD1. V lost 5 bases and J lost 7 bases, and the count of bases not matched to a germline gene is 8. Looking up the germline V gene yields CDR1 SGHTA and CDR2 FQGNSA. Counted from cysteine to phenylalanine, this CDR3 has 15 amino acids. The retained sequence is limited to the CDR3, 45 bases, with the frame set at the first base.